A selection of T cell receptor beta chains follows, all from one sample in a study of blood T cell repertoires in COVID-19. Repertoires were generated with immunoSEQ multiplex PCR, while TCRdb's copy carries only in-frame clones and drops some. The table has about 270,000 clones, approximately 86% seen once. Sequenced input: peripheral blood. The receptors were sampled from a woman aged 70-85 years with COVID-19, enrolled during active disease. Both conserved end residues are part of each CDR3. A D gene is named only where the DNA matches it firmly. Clone sizes are given selectively: once, few, many, or a class where the clone is expanded.

14 | - | TRBJ1-1 | TRBV28 | - | CASSLTQGDTEAFF | TGTGCCAGCAGTTTAACCCAAGGGGACACTGAAGCTTTCTTT
16 | - | TRBJ2-2 | TRBV5-1 | - | CASSSRAGSNTGELFF | TGCGCCAGCAGCTCCCGTGCGGGGAGTAACACCGGGGAGCTGTTTTTT
16 | - | TRBJ2-7 | TRBV7-2 | - | CASSLGSPGFGYEQYF | TGTGCCAGCAGCTTAGGGTCGCCGGGTTTCGGGTACGAGCAGTACTTC
15 | - | TRBJ2-7 | TRBV27 | TRBD2 | CASSLVGGGFYEQYF | TGTGCCAGCAGTTTGGTCGGGGGGGGCTTTTACGAGCAGTACTTC
17 | - | TRBJ2-3 | TRBV5-1 | TRBD1 | CASSPDAGTASTDTQYF | TGCGCCAGCAGCCCGGACGCTGGGACAGCTAGCACAGATACGCAGTATTTT
17 | - | TRBJ1-1 | TRBV6-1 | TRBD1 | CASSDPGTGSLSTEAFF | TGTGCCAGCAGTGACCCCGGGACAGGGTCACTGAGCACTGAAGCTTTCTTT
16 | once | TRBJ1-1 | TRBV7-9 | TRBD1 | CASSLDYWTGEGEAFF | TGTGCCAGCAGCTTAGATTATTGGACAGGGGAAGGGGAAGCTTTCTTT
15 | - | TRBJ2-1 | TRBV2 | - | CASSVRQASYNEQFF | TGTGCCAGCAGTGTACGACAGGCCTCCTACAATGAGCAGTTCTTC
15 | - | TRBJ2-2 | TRBV10-3 | - | CAISRPARATGELFF | TGTGCCATCAGCCGTCCCGCGAGGGCCACCGGGGAGCTGTTTTTT
15 | - | TRBJ1-6 | TRBV7-6 | TRBD1 | CASSLLITGGSPLHF | TGTGCCAGCAGCTTATTGATTACAGGGGGTTCACCCCTCCACTTT
16 | - | TRBJ2-6 | TRBV4-1 | - | CASSQTFSSGANVLTF | TGCGCCAGCAGCCAAACTTTTAGCTCTGGGGCCAACGTCCTGACTTTC
13 | - | TRBJ2-7 | TRBV12-3/TRBV12-4 | - | CASTWGVSYEQYF | TGTGCCAGCACCTGGGGGGTCTCCTACGAGCAGTACTTC
14 | - | TRBJ2-1 | TRBV2 | - | CASTNLPSYNEQFF | TGTGCCAGCACTAACTTGCCTTCCTACAATGAGCAGTTCTTC
15 | few | TRBJ2-3 | TRBV21-1 | - | CASSSHQGHTDTQYF | TGTGCCAGCAGCTCTCATCAGGGGCACACAGATACGCAGTATTTT
15 | - | TRBJ2-3 | TRBV24-1 | - | CATSVGRGGADTQYF | TGTGCCACCAGTGTGGGCAGAGGGGGAGCGGATACGCAGTATTTT
15 | - | TRBJ2-5 | TRBV15 | TRBD1 | CATSRGAGGGETQYF | TGTGCCACCAGCAGAGGAGCAGGGGGCGGTGAGACCCAGTACTTC
17 | - | TRBJ2-6 | TRBV30 | - | CAWSVKQVVSGANVLTF | TGTGCCTGGAGTGTTAAGCAGGTCGTTTCTGGGGCCAACGTCCTGACTTTC
13 | once | TRBJ1-2 | TRBV4-1 | - | CASSGTPNYGYTF | TGCGCCAGCAGCGGGACACCTAACTATGGCTACACCTTC
15 | - | TRBJ1-6 | TRBV5-6 | - | CASSVTQAGVSPLHF | TGTGCCAGCAGCGTAACTCAGGCGGGAGTCTCACCCCTCCACTTT
17 | - | TRBJ1-5 | TRBV4-1 | - | CASSQESTGPLHQPQHF | TGCGCCAGCAGCCAAGAGAGTACAGGGCCCCTACATCAGCCCCAGCATTTT
15 | - | TRBJ2-1 | TRBV9 | - | CASSVGRTLYNEQFF | TGTGCCAGCAGCGTGGGCAGGACTCTCTACAATGAGCAGTTCTTC
13 | - | TRBJ1-3 | TRBV5-1 | - | CASSGQSGNTIYF | TGCGCCAGCAGCGGGCAGTCTGGAAACACCATATATTTT
14 | - | TRBJ1-1 | TRBV7-2 | TRBD1 | CASGLTGGRTEAFF | TGTGCCAGCGGCTTAACAGGGGGCAGAACTGAAGCTTTCTTT
16 | - | TRBJ2-1 | TRBV4-1 | TRBD2 | CASSQGAAGRYNEQFF | TGCGCCAGCAGCCAAGGGGCAGCGGGACGGTACAATGAGCAGTTCTTC
15 | few | TRBJ2-7 | TRBV5-6 | TRBD1 | CASSTGQEWPYEQYF | TGTGCCAGCAGCACGGGACAGGAGTGGCCCTACGAGCAGTACTTC